A selection of T cell receptor beta chains follows, all from one sample in a study of shared clonotypes between healthy human individuals. The data were produced by immunoSEQ multiplex PCR, yet TCRdb's version contains in-frame clones alone and is incomplete. The sample has about 560,000 clones, around 76% seen once. Sequencing was carried out using PBMCs. The receptors come from a woman in her 40s in good health. Some clones in this sample may be carry-over from other donors' samples. Each CDR3 is given with its conserved first and last residue. D genes are given only for firm matches. Not all rows give a size; the values are once, few, many and, for expanded clones, a class.

J | size | D | V | CDR3 | DNA
TRBJ1-5 | . | . | TRBV10-3 | CAISDSGLGNQPQHF | TGTGCCATCAGTGACTCGGGACTTGGCAATCAGCCCCAGCATTTT
TRBJ2-1 | . | TRBD2 | TRBV7-2 | CASSLVSTSGNEQFF | TGTGCCAGCAGCTTAGTCTCCACTAGCGGGAATGAGCAGTTCTTC
TRBJ2-7 | . | . | TRBV25-1 | CASSERSGVYEQYF | TGTGCCAGCAGTGAACGGAGTGGGGTCTACGAGCAGTACTTC
TRBJ2-5 | . | . | TRBV7-9 | CASSLGLGGETQYF | TGTGCCAGCAGCTTAGGTCTAGGCGGGGAGACCCAGTACTTC
TRBJ1-1 | . | . | TRBV5-6 | CASSLGQVNTEAFF | TGTGCCAGCAGCTTGGGGCAGGTGAACACTGAAGCTTTCTTT
TRBJ2-7 | . | TRBD1 | TRBV5-1 | CASSLANRGQGALF | TGCGCCAGCAGCTTGGCCAACCGGGGCCAGGGGGCTCTCTTC
TRBJ2-4 | many | TRBD1 | TRBV7-9 | CAISGQGSNIQYF | TGTGCCATCTCGGGACAGGGAAGCAACATTCAGTACTTC
TRBJ2-1 | . | TRBD2 | TRBV5-1 | CASSTGLAHNEQFF | TGCGCCAGCAGCACGGGACTAGCGCACAATGAGCAGTTCTTC
TRBJ2-1 | . | . | TRBV4-2 | CASSQAPGTVDYEQFF | TGTGCCAGCAGCCAAGCCCCGGGGACTGTCGACTATGAGCAGTTCTTC
TRBJ1-1 | few | TRBD1 | TRBV30 | CAWTDRGRETEAFF | TGTGCCTGGACCGACAGGGGAAGGGAGACTGAAGCTTTCTTT
TRBJ1-1 | . | . | TRBV4-1 | CASRGVLMNTEAFF | TGCGCCAGCCGAGGAGTACTCATGAACACTGAAGCTTTCTTT
TRBJ1-1 | . | TRBD1 | TRBV5-1 | CASRTGTETEAFF | TGCGCCAGCAGGACAGGGACGGAGACTGAAGCTTTCTTT
TRBJ1-5 | . | TRBD1 | TRBV7-2 | CASSYKTGGLNQPQHF | TGTGCCAGCAGCTACAAGACAGGGGGCTTGAATCAGCCCCAGCATTTT
TRBJ1-2 | . | . | TRBV9 | CASSVEVGGGGYGYTF | TGTGCCAGCAGCGTAGAGGTGGGGGGCGGAGGGTATGGCTACACCTTC
TRBJ1-2 | . | . | TRBV18 | CASLPGTGVGYTF | TGTGCCAGCTTGCCCGGGACGGGCGTCGGCTACACCTTC
TRBJ2-5 | . | . | TRBV11-2 | CASSPERTQETQYF | TGTGCCAGCAGCCCAGAGCGGACCCAAGAGACCCAGTACTTC
TRBJ2-5 | . | TRBD1 | TRBV6-5 | CASRLQGVAETQYF | TGTGCCAGCAGGTTACAGGGGGTCGCAGAGACCCAGTACTTC
TRBJ1-2 | few | . | TRBV11-2 | CASSLPYRGEVTYGYTF | TGTGCCAGCAGCTTACCCTATCGCGGGGAGGTGACCTATGGCTACACCTTC
TRBJ1-2 | . | . | TRBV11-2 | CASSPVNYGYTF | TGTGCCAGCAGCCCCGTGAACTATGGCTACACCTTC
TRBJ2-7 | . | TRBD2 | TRBV11-3 | CASSPGLADSYEQYF | TGTGCCAGCAGCCCAGGACTAGCGGACTCCTACGAGCAGTACTTC
TRBJ1-1 | . | TRBD1 | TRBV9 | CASSVEGTGAREAFF | TGTGCCAGCAGCGTAGAAGGAACAGGGGCCCGTGAAGCTTTCTTT
TRBJ2-5 | . | TRBD2 | TRBV9 | CASSEGLAGSETQYF | TGTGCCAGCAGTGAAGGACTAGCGGGATCAGAGACCCAGTACTTC
TRBJ2-3 | few | TRBD2 | TRBV7-6 | CASSPLAGGESTDTQYF | TGTGCCAGCAGCCCCTTAGCGGGAGGAGAGAGCACAGATACGCAGTATTTT
TRBJ1-1 | once | TRBD1 | TRBV5-1 | CASSDLQGSTEAFF | TGCGCCAGCAGCGACCTACAGGGGAGCACTGAAGCTTTCTTT